Listed below are T cell receptor beta chains from one sample, sequenced in a study of blood T cell repertoires in COVID-19. This table comes from immunoSEQ multiplex PCR, and its TCRdb copy is limited to in-frame clones, with some not included. The sample consists of approximately 200,000 clones, 65% to 85% of them appearing once. The sample consisted of peripheral blood. Receptor source: a woman in her twenties or thirties with acute or convalescent COVID-19. CDR3s include the opening cysteine and the closing phenylalanine or tryptophan. The order of the fields is CDR3 protein, CDR3 DNA, J gene, CDR3 length, D gene, V gene, clone size. A D gene is named only where the DNA matches it firmly. The listing skips clone size in some rows; elsewhere it reads once, few, many or a size class.

CDR3aa: CASSVAYGGSGRITDTQYF
CDR3nt: TGTGCCAGCAGCGTAGCCTATGGGGGTAGCGGGAGGATAACAGATACGCAGTATTTT
j_gene: TRBJ2-3
len: 19
d_gene: TRBD2
v_gene: TRBV9
abundance: NA

CDR3aa: CASGLRTGRTEAFF
CDR3nt: TGTGCCAGCGGCCTCAGGACAGGGCGGACTGAAGCTTTCTTT
j_gene: TRBJ1-1
len: 14
d_gene: TRBD1
v_gene: TRBV6-5
abundance: NA

CDR3aa: CSVVSTGYGYTF
CDR3nt: TGCAGCGTTGTATCGACGGGATATGGCTACACCTTC
j_gene: TRBJ1-2
len: 12
d_gene: NA
v_gene: TRBV29-1
abundance: once

CDR3aa: CASSLATGSQETQYF
CDR3nt: TGTGCCAGCAGCTTGGCGACAGGGAGCCAAGAGACCCAGTACTTC
j_gene: TRBJ2-5
len: 15
d_gene: TRBD1
v_gene: TRBV7-2
abundance: NA

CDR3aa: CASSLRAGGTDTQYF
CDR3nt: TGCGCCAGCAGCTTGCGAGCGGGGGGCACAGATACGCAGTATTTT
j_gene: TRBJ2-3
len: 15
d_gene: TRBD2
v_gene: TRBV5-1
abundance: once

CDR3aa: CASSLSGGGPYEQYF
CDR3nt: TGTGCCAGCAGCTTATCGGGGGGGGGCCCCTACGAGCAGTACTTC
j_gene: TRBJ2-7
len: 15
d_gene: TRBD2
v_gene: TRBV7-2
abundance: NA

CDR3aa: CASSYRQGINTEAFF
CDR3nt: TGTGCCAGCAGTTACCGACAGGGGATAAACACTGAAGCTTTCTTT
j_gene: TRBJ1-1
len: 15
d_gene: TRBD1
v_gene: TRBV6-2/TRBV6-3
abundance: NA

CDR3aa: CASSPRVKNKSSYEQYF
CDR3nt: TGTGCCAGCAGCCCCCGGGTAAAAAATAAGAGCTCCTACGAGCAGTACTTC
j_gene: TRBJ2-7
len: 17
d_gene: NA
v_gene: TRBV11-2
abundance: NA

CDR3aa: CSASVTDTQYF
CDR3nt: TGCAGTGCTAGCGTCACAGATACGCAGTATTTT
j_gene: TRBJ2-3
len: 11
d_gene: NA
v_gene: TRBV20-1
abundance: NA

CDR3aa: CASSSRQVLNTGELFF
CDR3nt: TGTGCCAGCAGCTCTCGACAGGTCCTCAACACCGGGGAGCTGTTTTTT
j_gene: TRBJ2-2
len: 16
d_gene: NA
v_gene: TRBV7-9
abundance: NA

CDR3aa: CASSMDGGSAYEQYF
CDR3nt: TGCGCCAGCAGCATGGATGGGGGCAGTGCCTACGAGCAGTACTTC
j_gene: TRBJ2-7
len: 15
d_gene: NA
v_gene: TRBV5-1
abundance: NA

CDR3aa: CASSHRSPGLAVNEQFF
CDR3nt: TGCGCCAGCAGTCACCGCTCTCCGGGACTAGCGGTTAATGAGCAGTTCTTC
j_gene: TRBJ2-1
len: 17
d_gene: TRBD2
v_gene: TRBV23-1
abundance: NA

CDR3aa: CASSLDGSYKNIQYF
CDR3nt: TGCGCCAGCAGCTTGGACGGGAGTTACAAAAACATTCAGTACTTC
j_gene: TRBJ2-4
len: 15
d_gene: NA
v_gene: TRBV5-1
abundance: NA

CDR3aa: CASSLGDRENTEAFF
CDR3nt: TGTGCCAGCAGTTTAGGGGACAGGGAGAACACTGAAGCTTTCTTT
j_gene: TRBJ1-1
len: 15
d_gene: TRBD1
v_gene: TRBV27
abundance: NA

CDR3aa: CASSFVGTEEKLFF
CDR3nt: TGTGCCAGCAGCTTTGTTGGGACAGAAGAAAAACTGTTTTTT
j_gene: TRBJ1-4
len: 14
d_gene: TRBD1
v_gene: TRBV7-8
abundance: once

CDR3aa: CASIDRGRNDYGYTF
CDR3nt: TGCGCCAGCATAGACAGGGGGCGAAATGACTATGGCTACACCTTC
j_gene: TRBJ1-2
len: 15
d_gene: TRBD1
v_gene: TRBV5-1
abundance: NA

CDR3aa: CASSYSGTNYNEQFF
CDR3nt: TGTGCCAGCAGTTACTCAGGGACTAACTACAATGAGCAGTTCTTC
j_gene: TRBJ2-1
len: 15
d_gene: TRBD2
v_gene: TRBV6-5
abundance: NA

CDR3aa: CASSLRAGTGASEQYF
CDR3nt: TGTGCCAGCAGCTTAAGGGCCGGGACAGGGGCAAGCGAGCAGTACTTC
j_gene: TRBJ2-7
len: 16
d_gene: TRBD1
v_gene: TRBV7-6
abundance: NA

CDR3aa: CAWSVGVGLYNEQFF
CDR3nt: TGTGCCTGGAGTGTAGGAGTTGGACTCTACAATGAGCAGTTCTTC
j_gene: TRBJ2-1
len: 15
d_gene: NA
v_gene: TRBV30
abundance: few

CDR3aa: CAISEQGSGNTIYF
CDR3nt: TGTGCCATCAGTGAACAGGGCTCTGGAAACACCATATATTTT
j_gene: TRBJ1-3
len: 14
d_gene: NA
v_gene: TRBV10-3
abundance: NA

CDR3aa: CASHGSDTVYEQYF
CDR3nt: TGTGCCAGCCATGGGTCCGACACCGTTTACGAGCAGTACTTC
j_gene: TRBJ2-7
len: 14
d_gene: NA
v_gene: TRBV2
abundance: once

CDR3aa: CASSSSQGARTEAFF
CDR3nt: TGTGCCAGCAGCAGTTCACAGGGGGCGCGCACTGAAGCTTTCTTT
j_gene: TRBJ1-1
len: 15
d_gene: TRBD1
v_gene: TRBV5-4
abundance: NA

CDR3aa: CASSISGQGLSEQYF
CDR3nt: TGTGCCAGCAGTATATCGGGACAGGGCCTTTCCGAGCAGTACTTC
j_gene: TRBJ2-7
len: 15
d_gene: TRBD1
v_gene: TRBV27
abundance: NA

CDR3aa: CATSSRLDRRETQYF
CDR3nt: TGTGCCACCAGCAGCCGACTCGACCGGAGGGAGACCCAGTACTTC
j_gene: TRBJ2-5
len: 15
d_gene: NA
v_gene: TRBV15
abundance: NA